Shown below are 32 T cell receptor beta chains from a single sample sequenced in a study of PD-L1 blockade in urothelial cancer. The protocol was immunoSEQ multiplex PCR, while the TCRdb copy is restricted to in-frame clones and leaves out a portion. The sample lists 95,000 to 130,000 clones; approximately 90% were seen once. The time point is: peripheral blood 6 weeks after treatment start. This sample comprised PBMCs, obtained around atezolizumab (anti-PD-L1) treatment. These receptor sequences come from a man between 60 and 75 years old with urothelial cancer.

This clone has only one observation. V usage is TRBV5-1 and J usage is TRBJ2-3; 11 bases match TRBD2. Germline V gene sequence: CDR1 SGHRS, CDR2 YFSETQ. The CDR3 totals 16 residues. Trimming cost V 4 bases and J 0 bases; bases outside gene matches: 4. This CDR3 is CASSLRTSGSTDTQYF. For the CDR3, the DNA is TGCGCCAGCAGCCTCCGGACTAGCGGGAGCACAGATACGCAGTATTTT.

V is TRBV7-9 and J is TRBJ1-2, with 9 bases lining up with TRBD1. The germline V gene has CDR1 SEHNR and CDR2 FQNEAQ (reference sequence). The CDR3 sequence is 13 residues long. V shed 5 bases, J shed 6 bases, and the junction held 4 bases outside the gene matches. As DNA, the CDR3 is TGTGCCAGCAGCCCCGGGACAGGGCATGGCTACACCTTC. It specifies CASSPGTGHGYTF.

V gene TRBV6-5 combines with J gene TRBJ1-2, with TRBD1 identical over 11 bases. V shed 8 bases, J shed 4 bases, and the junction held 3 bases outside the gene matches. There are 13 residues in the CDR3. From germline, CDR1 is MNHEY and CDR2 SVGAGI. CDR3 loop: CASGQGAVYGYTF. Here the CDR3 DNA reads TGTGCCAGCGGACAGGGGGCGGTCTATGGCTACACCTTC.

This rearrangement joins TRBV10-2 to TRBJ2-7, with 10 bases lining up with TRBD2. The V gene end was trimmed by 6 bases and the J gene end by 1 base; junction bases not matched to a gene: 3. The V gene's germline CDR1 is WSHSY and CDR2 SAAADI. The CDR3 totals 14 residues. CDR3 sequence: CASRGAGGSYEQYF. Here the CDR3 DNA reads TGCGCCAGCAGGGGAGCGGGAGGGTCCTACGAGCAGTACTTC.

The chain joins TRBV6-1 to TRBJ1-5; maybe TRBD1 (5 bases). Trimming took off 10 bases at V and 1 base at J, with 8 bases between the two ends. CDR3 size: 12 residues. Germline V gene sequence: CDR1 MNHNS, CDR2 SASEGT. In DNA, the CDR3 is TGTGCCACTCAGGGAAGCAATCAGCCCCAGCATTTT. This gives the protein CATQGSNQPQHF.

This clone appeared a few times. The V call is TRBV25-1, the J call TRBJ1-2; perhaps TRBD1 as D (6 bases). V lost 2 bases and J lost 4, with 11 bases in between. The CDR3 is made up of 14 amino acids. Germline CDR1 MGHDK, CDR2 SYGVNS. The CDR3 loop is CASSESLQGYGYTF. The CDR3 DNA reads TGTGCCAGCAGTGAAAGCCTACAGGGCTATGGCTACACCTTC.

The rearrangement uses TRBV28 and TRBJ2-1, with 8 bases identical to TRBD1. The length of the CDR3 is 16 residues. The V gene end was trimmed by 5 bases and the J gene end by 5 bases; junction bases not matched to a gene: 11. Germline CDR1 reads MDHEN; CDR2 reads SYDVKM. The CDR3 DNA sequence: TGTGCCAGCAGTCCACCACAGGGGGGCAGGCACAATGAGCAGTTCTTC. Protein: CASSPPQGGRHNEQFF. The full variable domain, rest sourced from reference TRBV28 and TRBJ2-1, is DVKVTQSSRYLVKRTGEKVFLECVQDMDHENMFWYRQDPGLGLRLIYFSYDVKMKEKGDIPEGYSVSREKKERFSLILESASTNQTSMYLCASSPPQGGRHNEQFFGPGTRLTVL.

V gene TRBV4-3 combines with J gene TRBJ1-1, with a possible D match to TRBD1 (5 bases). Germline V gives CDR1 LGHNA, CDR2 YSLEER. V lost 1 base, J lost 1 base, and 10 bases lay in between. This CDR3 has 15 residues. The CDR3 nucleotides read TGCGCCAGCAGCCAAGCCTGGGGCCAGAACACTGAAGCTTTCTTT. Its protein is CASSQAWGQNTEAFF.

The chain recombines TRBV19 with TRBJ1-1, with a weak D call TRBD1 (6 bases). Germline V lookup: CDR1 LNHDA, CDR2 SQIVND (reference sequence). Trimming pared 7 bases from V and 0 bases from J, leaving 15 bases between. This CDR3 is built from 15 residues. The CDR3 reads CASIGGRGLNTEAFF. The DNA of the CDR3 is TGTGCCAGTATCGGTGGGAGGGGGTTGAACACTGAAGCTTTCTTT.

V and J are TRBV7-2 and TRBJ1-3; 7 bases match TRBD1. V was pared by 5 bases and J by 1 base, with 8 bases of the junction left unmatched. CDR1 SGHTA and CDR2 FQGNSA come from the germline V gene. The CDR3 runs 16 residues. CDR3 region: CASSRQQGVSGNTIYF. CDR3 coding DNA: TGTGCCAGCAGCCGCCAGCAGGGGGTATCTGGAAACACCATATATTTT.

This chain links TRBV6-5 with TRBJ1-2, with 12 bases identical to TRBD1. The CDR3 totals 15 residues. Germline V gives CDR1 MNHEY, CDR2 SVGAGI. After removal of 6 bases from V and 7 bases from J, the junction contained 9 bases not matched to a gene. The CDR3 loop is CASSRPGQGAPGYTF. For the CDR3, the DNA is TGTGCCAGCAGCCGACCGGGACAGGGGGCGCCTGGCTACACCTTC.

This clone was seen just once. The V and J genes are TRBV18 and TRBJ1-1; no firm D call. The V end was cut by 4 bases, the J end by 1 base, with 4 bases between. Per germline, CDR1 KGHSH and CDR2 LQKENI. The CDR3 runs 12 residues. CDR3 protein: CASSRANTEAFF. The CDR3 DNA follows: TGTGCCAGCTCACGGGCGAACACTGAAGCTTTCTTT.

The chain employs TRBV5-6 and TRBJ2-3; D is uncertain. Germline V gene sequence: CDR1 SGHDT, CDR2 YYEEEE. There are 14 residues in the CDR3. V lost 2 bases to trimming and J lost 7 bases, with 14 bases between them. The CDR3 spells CASSFFVSQYTQYF. CDR3 in DNA: TGTGCCAGCAGCTTTTTTGTGTCACAGTATACGCAGTATTTT.

This rearrangement joins TRBV5-1 to TRBJ2-4; 10 bases match TRBD1. V lost 4 bases and J lost 9; bases outside the gene matches: 10. Per the germline V gene, CDR1 is SGHRS and CDR2 is YFSETQ. The CDR3 length is 15 residues. The CDR3 DNA sequence: TGCGCCAGCAGCGGCCGGGACAGGGGTCTCCCCATTCAGTACTTC. This sequence encodes CASSGRDRGLPIQYF.

This sequence joins TRBV10-2 and TRBJ2-5; 11 bases match TRBD1. CDR3 length: 12 residues. J gave up 7 bases and V 6 bases, and 1 base lay outside the gene matches. The germline CDR1 and CDR2 sequences are WSHSY and SAAADI. The CDR3: CASRGQGVTQYF. CDR3 coding DNA: TGCGCCAGCAGGGGACAGGGGGTGACCCAGTACTTC.

The CDR3 here is CASTREAGGAYEQYF. The CDR3, as DNA: TGTGCCAGCACCCGCGAAGCGGGAGGGGCCTACGAGCAGTACTTC. This rearrangement joins TRBV6-5 to TRBJ2-7, with 10 nucleotides matching TRBD2. The CDR3 spans 15 residues. Germline V gene lookup returns CDR1 MNHEY and CDR2 SVGAGI. The V and J ends lost 7 bases and 2 bases, in that order; junction bases with no gene match: 8.

CDR3 nucleotides: TGTGCCAGCAGCGTTACAGGGGGCGGTGGCTACACCTTC. Its translation: CASSVTGGGGYTF. The chain recombines TRBV7-2 with TRBJ1-2; TRBD1 aligns across 9 bases. After removal of 5 bases from V and 7 bases from J, the junction contained 5 bases not matched to a gene. The germline V gene encodes CDR1 SGHTA and CDR2 FQGNSA. The CDR3 runs to 13 residues.

J is TRBJ2-4 and V is TRBV27; TRBD1 agrees at 12 bases. In germline, CDR1 is MNHEY, CDR2 SMNVEV (reference sequence). Unmatched junction bases numbered 10, after V lost 0 bases and J lost 7 bases. The length of the CDR3 is 18 residues. This chain's CDR3 is CASSLSGTGGPVRNIQYF. CDR3 DNA sequence: TGTGCCAGCAGTTTATCGGGGACAGGGGGCCCTGTGAGGAACATTCAGTACTTC.

This chain uses TRBV7-9 with TRBJ1-2; the D is unclear. Trimming cost V 7 bases and J 6 bases, with 18 bases left between them. Germline V lookup: CDR1 SEHNR, CDR2 FQNEAQ (reference sequence). The CDR3 loop spans 14 amino acids. The CDR3, as DNA: TGTGCCAGCACCAACAGCCCTTATTACGATGGCTACACCTTC. As protein: CASTNSPYYDGYTF.

The chain carries TRBV19 and TRBJ2-2; 8 bases are a match to TRBD1. Trimming cost V 1 base and J 7 bases; bases outside gene matches: 5. Germline loops: CDR1 LNHDA, CDR2 SQIVND (reference sequence). The CDR3 covers 15 residues. CDR3 sequence: CASSIGQGTNGELFF. As DNA, the CDR3 is TGTGCCAGTAGTATAGGACAGGGGACGAACGGGGAGCTGTTTTTT.

The CDR3, as DNA: TGTGCCAGCTCACCTGAACCGGGACAAAGGGAAAAACTGTTTTTT. Its translation: CASSPEPGQREKLFF. The genes are TRBV18 and TRBJ1-4, with TRBD1 as a possible D gene (6 bases). CDR1 is KGHSH and CDR2 is LQKENI in the germline V gene. CDR3 length equals 15 residues. Trimming pared 3 bases from V and 8 bases from J, leaving 16 bases between.

V gene TRBV4-2 combines with J gene TRBJ2-1; the match to TRBD2 covers 7 bases. The CDR3 runs to 15 residues. V lost 0 bases, J lost 8 bases, and 7 bases stayed unmatched. Germline V CDR1 and CDR2: LGHNA, YNFKEQ. This chain's CDR3 is CASSQDGGGKDEQFF. CDR3 nucleotides: TGTGCCAGCAGCCAAGATGGGGGGGGGAAGGATGAGCAGTTCTTC.

This chain uses TRBV6-5 with TRBJ1-5; TRBD1 aligns across 8 bases. The CDR3 loop spans 13 amino acids. V shed 6 bases and J 4 bases; nucleotides not matched to a gene: 2. Germline CDR1 and CDR2: MNHEY and SVGAGI. CDR3 sequence (DNA): TGTGCCAGCAGGACAGGGGAGAATCAGCCCCAGCATTTT. Residues: CASRTGENQPQHF.

The J gene is TRBJ2-3, the V gene TRBV19, with 7 positions matching TRBD1. Germline CDR1 and CDR2: LNHDA and SQIVND (reference sequence). This CDR3 contains 14 residues. V dropped 2 bases and J dropped 1; count of bases not matched to a gene: 0. The CDR3 DNA sequence: TGTGCCAGTAGTATACAGGGGGGCACAGATACGCAGTATTTT. It yields the protein CASSIQGGTDTQYF. Drawing the rest from reference TRBV19 and TRBJ2-3, the complete variable domain is DGGITQSPKYLFRKEGQNVTLSCEQNLNHDAMYWYRQDPGQGLRLIYYSQIVNDFQKGDIAEGYSVSREKKESFPLTVTSAQKNPTAFYLCASSIQGGTDTQYFGPGTRLTVL.

The chain combines TRBV30 with TRBJ2-7, with D possibly TRBD2 on 5 matching bases. Germline assignment: CDR1 GTSNPN and CDR2 SVGIG (reference sequence). The V end lost 0 bases, the J end lost 8 bases, and 11 bases lay between the germline ends. The CDR3 loop spans 12 amino acids. CDR3 protein: CAWSVRTEKQYF. CDR3 coding DNA: TGTGCCTGGAGTGTACGGACTGAGAAGCAGTACTTC.

V usage is TRBV2 and J usage is TRBJ1-5; 8 bases match TRBD1. With 3 bases clipped from V and 6 bases from J, the junction kept 4 bases outside the gene matches. CDR3 size: 14 residues. CDR1 SNHLY and CDR2 FYNNEI come from the germline V gene. The CDR3 here is CASSEGQEVQPQHF. The CDR3 nucleotides are TGTGCCAGCAGTGAGGGACAGGAGGTTCAGCCCCAGCATTTT.

CDR3 nucleotides: TGTGCCAGCAGCCTCACAGGGGAAGAGACCCAGTACTTC. It encodes CASSLTGEETQYF. The genes are TRBV11-3 and TRBJ2-5, with 7 bases identical to TRBD1. CDR3 length: 13 residues. V gave up 5 bases and J gave up 3 bases; unmatched junction bases: 3. Germline-derived CDR1 and CDR2 are SGHNT and YENEEA.

The table lists this clone with a few counts. V gene TRBV5-1 combines with J gene TRBJ2-3, with 8 bases that match TRBD1. This CDR3 contains 15 residues. Trimming removed 4 bases from V and 4 bases from J; junction bases left unmatched: 8. Germline values: CDR1 SGHRS, CDR2 YFSETQ. CDR3 amino acids: CASSAQGVDPDTQYF. The CDR3 DNA reads as TGCGCCAGCAGCGCACAGGGGGTTGACCCAGATACGCAGTATTTT.

This chain uses TRBV11-3 with TRBJ1-2; D gene unclear. This CDR3 is built from 15 residues. V was trimmed by 0 bases and J by 2 bases, leaving 10 bases between them. CDR1 is SGHNT and CDR2 is YENEEA in the germline V gene. CDR3 loop: CASSLEAVYNYGYTF. As DNA, the CDR3 is TGTGCCAGCAGCTTAGAGGCTGTATACAACTATGGCTACACCTTC.

Here the CDR3 reads CASSSDRGAIYEQYF. As DNA, the CDR3 is TGTGCCAGCAGCTCCGACAGGGGAGCAATCTACGAGCAGTACTTC. This sequence joins TRBV5-4 and TRBJ2-7, with 8 bases identical to TRBD1. The germline CDR1 and CDR2 sequences are SGHNT and YYREEE (reference sequence). The CDR3 has 15 amino acids. The J segment lost 3 bases and the V segment lost 3 bases, leaving 8 bases of the junction unmatched. Drawing the rest from reference TRBV5-4 and TRBJ2-7, the complete variable domain is ETGVTQSPTHLIKTRGQQVTLRCSSQSGHNTVSWYQQALGQGPQFIFQYYREEENGRGNFPPRFSGLQFPNYSSELNVNALELDDSALYLCASSSDRGAIYEQYFGPGTRLTVT.

The V call is TRBV19, the J call TRBJ2-5; 8 nucleotides match TRBD1. The ends lost 5 bases at V and 5 bases at J; junction bases unmatched: 10. This CDR3 spans 15 amino acids. Germline assignment: CDR1 LNHDA and CDR2 SQIVND (reference sequence). Here the CDR3 reads CASSLRDRGDETQYF. The CDR3 DNA reads TGTGCCAGTAGTCTAAGAGACAGGGGAGATGAGACCCAGTACTTC.

The chain links TRBV5-4 to TRBJ2-5; no reliable D call. The CDR3 runs 13 residues. Trimming took off 1 base at V and 5 bases at J, with 9 bases between the two ends. CDR1 is SGHNT and CDR2 is YYREEE in the germline V gene (reference sequence). In nucleotides, the CDR3 is TGTGCCAGCAGCTTGAGAGGAGCTGAGACCCAGTACTTC. It specifies CASSLRGAETQYF.